This T cell receptor (beta chain) was retrieved from a study of cytomegalovirus exposure and HLA in healthy donors. As concerns this clone: Its antigen is not identified.

PCR employed 60 Vbeta and 13 Jbeta primers. Sequencing was performed with immunoSEQ multiplex PCR; in TCRdb, only in-frame clones are kept and a portion is missing. The sample includes 150,000 to 160,000 clones, around 84% of them seen just once. Each donor's status was that of a healthy bone marrow donor. Study results and caveats: Presence/absence analyses assumed roughly uniform sequencing depth across donors, which may not hold. CMV serostatus alone was available as immune exposure information.

The germline V gene encodes CDR1 MDHEN and CDR2 SYDVKM. The CDR3 sequence is 13 residues long. V lost 6 bases, J lost 4 bases, and 10 bases lay in between. The clonotype originates from a woman between 35 and 50 years old in good health and CMV-seropositive. Sequencing was done on a sample of PBMCs. This chain uses TRBV28 with TRBJ1-5, with D possibly being TRBD1 (5 bases). Here the CDR3 DNA reads TGTGCCAGCAGCGACCCAGGGAATCAGCCCCAGCATTTT. This sequence encodes CASSDPGNQPQHF.